This T cell receptor (beta chain) stems from a study of blood T cells in healthy people across ages. The junction had 14 bases not matched to a gene; V was cut back by 6 bases and J by 0 bases. The germline CDR1 and CDR2 sequences are DFQATT and SNEGSKA (reference sequence). The CDR3 consists of 17 residues. Alongside a J-beta primer mix, a sample-barcoded 5' primer served in a second PCR lasting roughly 7 to 12 cycles. TCRdb re-derived calls from the 5' RACE reads in MiXCR, one entry per CDR3 protein. Found here are 1,500,000 or so distinct CDR3 sequences, around 40% of them singletons; the top ten hold around 4%. The authors isolated at least 6 million PBMCs per sample.

The sequencing input was blood. The chain links TRBV20-1 to TRBJ1-5; 7 bases are a match to TRBD1. The TCR sequence derives from a woman younger than 35 in good health. CDR3 nucleotide sequence: TGCAGTGCGCTTCAAATGACAGGGAAGGGTAGCAATCAGCCCCAGCATTTT. Protein: CSALQMTGKGSNQPQHF.